This record looks at one T cell receptor beta chain sequence and its context. The data belong to a study of blood T cell repertoires in COVID-19. The overall study: COVID-19 samples from acute and convalescent phases originated in the United States, Italy and Spain.

This CDR3 is built from 13 residues. From germline, CDR1 is MNHEY and CDR2 SVGEGT. V was clipped by 5 bases and J by 9 bases; unmatched bases: 9. The repertoire was sequenced with immunoSEQ multiplex PCR; TCRdb's copy has only in-frame clones and lacks some. The sample yields 110,000 or so clones, approximately 82% seen once. The chain uses TRBV6-2 or TRBV6-3 and TRBJ1-2; TRBD1 matches 7 bases. The specimen was peripheral blood. The TCR sequence derives from a woman in her sixties or seventies with acute or convalescent COVID-19. Written as DNA, the CDR3 is TGTGCCAGCAGTGGTCCCGGGACAGCTAGCTACACCTTC. Amino acid sequence: CASSGPGTASYTF.